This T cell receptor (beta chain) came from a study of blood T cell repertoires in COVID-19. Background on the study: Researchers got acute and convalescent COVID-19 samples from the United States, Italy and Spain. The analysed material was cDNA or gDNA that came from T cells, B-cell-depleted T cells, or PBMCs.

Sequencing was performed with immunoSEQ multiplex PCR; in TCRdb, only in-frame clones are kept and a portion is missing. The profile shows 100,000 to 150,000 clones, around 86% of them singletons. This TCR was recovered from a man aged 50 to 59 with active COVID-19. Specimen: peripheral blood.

CDR3 DNA sequence: TGTGCCAGCAGCTTCACGGAGGGTGGCTACACCTTC. Amino acids: CASSFTEGGYTF. The chain carries TRBV5-4 and TRBJ1-2; D is ambiguous. Per germline, CDR1 SGHNT and CDR2 YYREEE (reference sequence). The CDR3 has 12 amino acids. Trimming took 2 bases from V and 7 from J, leaving 9 bases between them.